A single T cell receptor beta chain is shown here with its context. This sample is drawn from a study of blood T cell repertoires in COVID-19. Measured with immunoSEQ multiplex PCR; TCRdb has only the in-frame clones, and not every one. This repertoire shows about 160,000 clones, 80% to 90% found once; its top ten account for 10%. V gave up 3 bases and J gave up 6 bases, with 16 bases separating them. This CDR3 comprises 15 residues. CDR1 and CDR2 (germline): SGHNT, YYREEE (reference sequence). This clonotype was obtained from a woman in her seventies with COVID-19, enrolled during active disease. The chain uses TRBV5-4 and TRBJ2-1; D is possibly TRBD1 (6 bases). Source material: peripheral blood. The CDR3 region has the DNA TGTGCCAGCAGCTGGGGGCGGCGGACCGTCAATGAGCAGTTCTTC. Its translation is CASSWGRRTVNEQFF.